The clone carrying this TCR beta chain showed up just a few times. From RNA transcripts, TCR beta CDR3 regions were amplified. In the first-round RT-PCR of the TCR CDR3, the HTBI primer set was used. TCRdb reprocessed the multiplex PCR reads via MiXCR and lists one record per CDR3 protein. Found here are around 700,000 distinct CDR3 sequences, around 20% of them singletons; the top ten hold roughly 17%. The data are from a study of T cells in Graves' hyperthyroidism and ophthalmopathy. V dropped 1 base and J dropped 3 bases, with 10 bases sitting between them. This CDR3 has 14 residues. Germline V gene sequence: CDR1 LGHNA, CDR2 YNFKEQ.

This clonotype originated in a woman in her 50s with Graves' hyperthyroidism that later progressed to Graves' ophthalmopathy. Material: blood. The rearrangement uses TRBV4-2 and TRBJ2-7; D may be TRBD1 (6 bases). CDR3 protein: CASSQGTEFYEQYF. The CDR3, as DNA: TGTGCCAGCAGCCAAGGGACAGAGTTCTACGAGCAGTACTTC.